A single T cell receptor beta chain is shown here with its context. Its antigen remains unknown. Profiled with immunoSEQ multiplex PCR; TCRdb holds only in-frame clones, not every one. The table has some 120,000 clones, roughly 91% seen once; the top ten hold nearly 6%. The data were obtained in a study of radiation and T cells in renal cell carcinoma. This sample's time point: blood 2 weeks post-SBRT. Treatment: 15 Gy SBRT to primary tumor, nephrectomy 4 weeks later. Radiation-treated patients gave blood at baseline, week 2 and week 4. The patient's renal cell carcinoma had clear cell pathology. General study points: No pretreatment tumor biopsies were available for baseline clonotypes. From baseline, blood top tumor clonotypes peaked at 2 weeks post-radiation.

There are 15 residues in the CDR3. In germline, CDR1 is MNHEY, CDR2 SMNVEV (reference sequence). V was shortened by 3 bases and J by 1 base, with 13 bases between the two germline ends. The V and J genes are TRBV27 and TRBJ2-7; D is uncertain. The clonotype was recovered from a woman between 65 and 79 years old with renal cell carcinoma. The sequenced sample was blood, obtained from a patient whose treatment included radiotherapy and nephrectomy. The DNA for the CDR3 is TGTGCCAGCAGTTTTGGGCACCTTGTATCCTACGAGCAGTACTTC. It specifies CASSFGHLVSYEQYF.